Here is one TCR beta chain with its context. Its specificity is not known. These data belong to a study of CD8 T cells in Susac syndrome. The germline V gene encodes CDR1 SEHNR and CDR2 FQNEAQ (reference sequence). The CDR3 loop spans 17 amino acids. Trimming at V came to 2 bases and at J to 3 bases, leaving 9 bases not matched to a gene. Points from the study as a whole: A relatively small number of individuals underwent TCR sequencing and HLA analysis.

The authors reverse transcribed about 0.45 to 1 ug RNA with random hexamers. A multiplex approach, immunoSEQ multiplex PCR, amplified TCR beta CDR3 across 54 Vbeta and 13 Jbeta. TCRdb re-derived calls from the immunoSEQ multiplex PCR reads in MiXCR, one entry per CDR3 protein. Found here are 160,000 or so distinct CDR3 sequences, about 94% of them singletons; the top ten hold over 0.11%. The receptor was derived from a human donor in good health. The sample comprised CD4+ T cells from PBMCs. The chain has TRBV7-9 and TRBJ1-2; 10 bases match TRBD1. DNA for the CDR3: TGTGCCAGCAGCTTATATCGGACAGGGGGTGTGGACTATGGCTACACCTTC. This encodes CASSLYRTGGVDYGYTF.